The clone carrying this T cell receptor (beta chain) came up a few times. What it recognizes is unknown. Trimming removed 1 base from V and 0 bases from J, with 9 bases in between. Germline CDR1 and CDR2: MNHEY and SVGAGI. The CDR3 consists of 16 residues. Sort purity for all populations was recorded as exceeding 98%. These data belong to a study of beta chain features in type 1 diabetes. Isolated RNA was reverse transcribed in full, so expressed TCRB transcripts were sequenced. Only in-frame clones appear in the TCRdb table, and some are missing; sequencing was by immunoSEQ multiplex PCR. The data show hundreds of thousands of clones, around 10% seen once. Study-wide results and caveats: There was a moderate but significant shortening of TCRB CDR3s in all four CD4+ subsets of Type 1 diabetes patients.

The sequence derives from a woman aged 25 to 45 in good health. This chain connects TRBV6-5 to TRBJ1-4; D uncertain. The sample comprised naive CD4+ T cells from blood. The CDR3 DNA reads TGTGCCAGCAGTTACTTCACAGCAACAACTAATGAAAAACTGTTTTTT. Translating gives CASSYFTATTNEKLFF.